The rows below give T cell receptor beta chains drawn from one sample of a study of blood T cells in healthy people across ages. Each CDR3 protein is one row after TCRdb ran MiXCR on the 5' RACE reads. The data show about 1.6 million distinct CDR3 sequences, roughly 32% seen once. The sequenced sample consisted of blood. The receptors were sampled from a woman aged 25-40 years in good health. The CDR3 runs from the conserved cysteine through the conserved F or W. A D gene is named only where the DNA matches it firmly. Expanded clones get a size class; other rows say once, few or many, or leave the size out.

clone_size d_call cdr3_length j_call v_call cdr3_aa cdr3_nt
few . 16 TRBJ1-2 TRBV9 CASSVEGWVSNYGYTF TGTGCCAGCAGCGTAGAGGGTTGGGTTTCTAACTATGGCTACACCTTC
. . 15 TRBJ2-3 TRBV7-3 CASSFKGGGTDTQYF TGTGCCAGCAGCTTTAAGGGGGGTGGCACAGATACGCAGTATTTT
few . 15 TRBJ1-2 TRBV5-1 CASSLGPDVNYGYTF TGCGCCAGCAGCTTGGGGCCGGATGTTAACTATGGCTACACCTTC
. . 15 TRBJ1-1 TRBV29-1 CSVEGVDSTATEAFF TGCAGCGTTGAAGGCGTGGACTCAACCGCCACTGAAGCTTTCTTT
. TRBD2 18 TRBJ2-1 TRBV5-1 CASSWGGLAVSSYNEQFF TGCGCCAGCAGCTGGGGTGGACTAGCGGTTAGCTCCTACAATGAGCAGTTCTTC
. TRBD1 17 TRBJ2-6 TRBV28 CASSMGQGARGANVLTF TGTGCCAGCAGTATGGGACAGGGGGCGCGAGGGGCCAACGTCCTGACTTTC
once . 12 TRBJ1-2 TRBV13 CASSRPAHGYTF TGTGCCAGCAGCCGACCGGCCCATGGCTACACCTTC
. TRBD1 16 TRBJ2-1 TRBV20-1 CSARRTGAASYNEQFF TGCAGTGCTAGGCGGACAGGGGCCGCTTCTTACAATGAGCAGTTCTTC
. TRBD2 16 TRBJ2-1 TRBV20-1 CSARARGGKRYNGQFF TGCAGTGCTAGGGCCCGGGGGGGAAAACGATACAATGGGCAGTTCTTC
many . 12 TRBJ2-5 TRBV29-1 CSVVRDQETQYF TGCAGCGTTGTTAGGGATCAAGAGACCCAGTACTTC
. . 19 TRBJ2-2 TRBV12-3/TRBV12-4 CASSLNLDRTRSNTGELFF TGTGCCAGCAGTTTAAATCTAGACAGGACTCGATCGAACACCGGGGAGCTGTTTTTT
. . 13 TRBJ1-1 TRBV5-1 CACRGPMNTEAFF TGCGCCTGCCGAGGTCCGATGAACACTGAAGCTTTCTTT
few . 15 TRBJ2-7 TRBV7-9 CASSSGRGSPYEQYF TGTGCCAGCAGCTCCGGACGGGGGTCCCCCTACGAGCAGTACTTC
. . 15 TRBJ2-2 TRBV7-2 CASSLGGGYTGELFF TGTGCCAGCAGCTTAGGTGGGGGCTACACCGGGGAGCTGTTTTTT
. TRBD1 14 TRBJ1-2 TRBV5-5 CASRPTGQTYGYTF TGTGCCAGCAGGCCTACGGGACAGACCTATGGCTACACCTTC
few . 13 TRBJ1-2 TRBV30 CAWSVGEIGGYTF TGTGCCTGGAGTGTAGGCGAGATTGGTGGCTACACCTTC
few TRBD2 16 TRBJ2-5 TRBV4-1 CASSQESRGGVETQYF TGCGCCAGCAGCCAAGAGAGCCGGGGGGGGGTCGAGACCCAGTACTTC